Below are 10 T cell receptor beta chains sequenced from a single sample in a study of regulatory T cells in long-lasting Graves disease. Time point given: newly diagnosed GD, antithyroid drugs for less than 3 months. From RNA extracted from PBMCs, the TCR library was made. Through Arm-PCR of CDR3 regions and iRepertoire HTBI primers, TCR beta libraries were built. One entry per CDR3 protein, called by TCRdb with MiXCR from the multiplex PCR reads. This sample has 520,000 or so distinct CDR3 sequences, with around 11% found just once. These data were also reused for a study on T cells in Graves' hyperthyroidism and ophthalmopathy.

The material was peripheral blood mononuclear cells (PBMCs), obtained at new diagnosis, from a patient treated with antithyroid drugs. These receptors were collected from a woman in her twenties or thirties with Graves disease.

The chain recombines TRBV7-8 with TRBJ2-5, with no clear D. Germline loops: CDR1 SGHVS, CDR2 FQNEAQ. The CDR3 is made up of 12 amino acids. Deletions cut 5 bases from V and 5 bases from J, with 9 bases between. The chain's CDR3 is CASSRIAETQYF. The CDR3 bases are TGTGCCAGCAGCCGCATCGCGGAGACCCAGTACTTC.

This clonotype was counted only a few times. This chain uses TRBV16 with TRBJ1-1; 8 bases map to TRBD1. CDR3 length equals 13 residues. Trimming took 4 bases from V and 7 from J; bases not matched to a gene: 5. Germline CDR1 and CDR2: KGHSY and FQNENV. CDR3 nucleotide sequence: TGTGCCAGCAGCCCCGGACAGGGAGTTGAAGCTTTCTTT. Translation: CASSPGQGVEAFF.

The table lists this clonotype with many counts. The rearrangement links TRBV12-3 or TRBV12-4 to TRBJ2-1; D is perhaps TRBD1 (6 bases). CDR3 length equals 16 residues. V lost 8 bases and J 4 bases, leaving 21 bases between the germline ends. CDR3 in amino acids: CASHANPGVPYNEQFF. The CDR3, as DNA: TGTGCCAGCCATGCCAACCCAGGGGTACCTTACAATGAGCAGTTCTTC.

Many counts were recorded for this clonotype. The V gene is TRBV27, the J gene TRBJ2-1; 10 bases agree with TRBD1. After removal of 6 bases from V and 6 bases from J, the junction contained 5 bases not matched to a gene. Germline CDR1 and CDR2: MNHEY and SMNVEV (reference sequence). The CDR3 spans 14 residues. The CDR3 sequence: CASSHRQGANEQFF. The DNA for the CDR3 is TGTGCCAGCAGCCATAGACAGGGGGCCAATGAGCAGTTCTTC.

This rearrangement joins TRBV19 to TRBJ2-3; 10 bases align to TRBD2. CDR1 is LNHDA and CDR2 is SQIVND in the germline V gene (reference sequence). After removal of 7 bases from V and 2 bases from J, the junction contained 6 bases not matched to a gene. The CDR3 length is 15 residues. CDR3 in amino acids: CASMLTSGYTDTQYF. The CDR3 DNA follows: TGTGCCAGTATGTTGACTAGCGGGTACACAGATACGCAGTATTTT.

This clonotype has a handful of counts. J is TRBJ2-1 and V is TRBV2, with TRBD2 matching over 9 bases. Germline V CDR1 and CDR2: SNHLY, FYNNEI. The CDR3 loop spans 16 amino acids. V lost 4 bases to trimming and J lost 7 bases; unmatched junction nucleotides: 11. The DNA of the CDR3 is TGTGCCAGCAGTGTAACCGCGGGAGGGCCAAGGAATGAGCAGTTCTTC. Translating it yields CASSVTAGGPRNEQFF.

This clonotype was seen repeatedly, ten times or more. V usage is TRBV11-3 and J usage is TRBJ2-2, with 8 bases aligning to TRBD2. The CDR3 length is 15 residues. The trim removed 2 bases at V and 4 bases at J, leaving 3 bases unmatched. Germline CDR1 SGHNT, CDR2 YENEEA. The CDR3 bases are TGTGCCAGCAGCTTAACGGCGGGAGGCACCGGGGAGCTGTTTTTT. Amino acids: CASSLTAGGTGELFF. The variable domain in full, with the rest retrieved from reference TRBV11-3 and TRBJ2-2, is EAGVVQSPRYKIIEKKQPVAFWCNPISGHNTLYWYLQNLGQGPELLIRYENEEAVDDSQLPKDRFSAERLKGVDSTLKIQPAELGDSAVYLCASSLTAGGTGELFFGEGSRLTVL.

The chain carries TRBV10-3 and TRBJ2-3; D might be TRBD2 (5 bases). Germline CDR1 is ENHRY and CDR2 is SYGVKD. This CDR3 region has 18 residues. V was shortened by 0 bases and J by 1 base, with 17 bases between the two germline ends. The CDR3 region is CAISESSGRSSRTDTQYF. The CDR3 nucleotides are TGTGCCATCAGTGAGTCCAGCGGACGATCAAGCCGCACAGATACGCAGTATTTT.

This clonotype was detected ten times or more. The J gene is TRBJ2-1, the V gene TRBV28; 15 bases align to TRBD2. This CDR3 is built from 15 residues. Germline V gene sequence: CDR1 MDHEN, CDR2 SYDVKM. V lost 6 bases to trimming and J lost 10 bases; unmatched junction nucleotides: 7. The CDR3 sequence: CASSSGTSGRLEQFF. The CDR3 region has the DNA TGTGCCAGCAGCAGCGGGACTAGCGGGAGGCTAGAGCAGTTCTTC.

At least ten counts were recorded for this clonotype. The chain is built from TRBV12-3 or TRBV12-4 and TRBJ1-1, with 7 positions matching TRBD1. Losses at the gene ends were 3 bases for V and 3 bases for J; bases not matched to a gene: 7. CDR3 length equals 15 residues. The CDR3 is CASSFQGGLDTEAFF. CDR3 in DNA: TGTGCCAGCAGTTTCCAGGGGGGTTTGGACACTGAAGCTTTCTTT.